This T cell receptor (beta chain) was recorded in a study of patients and donors after allogeneic stem cell transplantation (dated by TCRdb to the early 2020s). Details on this clonotype: Its antigen is not yet known. Per-base qualities were not stored, and no clone one base away is much larger.

The CDR3, from cysteine to phenylalanine, totals 16 residues. The read is trimmed to its CDR3 DNA, 48 bases read in frame from base 1. CDR1 and CDR2, per the germline V gene (reference sequence), are MNHEY and SMNVEV. V is pared back by 4 bases and J by 1 base, with 11 bases lying between the germline termini. The library was produced with RT-PCR. Sequencing instrument: NextSeq 550. In-frame beta chains were kept once TCRdb had trimmed the public reads at Q25 with fastp and called clones with MiXCR. Rows are combined by CDR3 protein, so each entry shows the most common genes and DNA. This sample gives roughly 960,000 distinct CDR3 sequences in total; 18% of them show up just once. 5% to 6.5% of the sample lies in the top ten.

The rearranged chain carries TRBV27 and TRBJ2-6; no D gene is confidently identified. The specimen was blood, either unsorted or a sorted T cell fraction (not recorded which). This clonotype originated in a human donor who was either an allogeneic HSCT recipient or a stem cell or donor lymphocyte infusion donor (not recorded which). It is not recorded whose cells these are; they may come from a transplant donor. The CDR3 region reads CASSSTIGSGANVLTF. The DNA is TGTGCCAGCAGTTCCACCATAGGGTCTGGGGCCAACGTCCTGACTTTC.